This paragraph reports one TCR beta chain. The source of the sample is a study of shared T cell receptors in the human thymus. Profiled with immunoSEQ multiplex PCR; TCRdb holds only in-frame clones, not every one. The data contain roughly 660,000 clones, roughly 90% of them singletons. Germline assignment: CDR1 KGHSH and CDR2 LQKENI. The V gene end was trimmed by 6 bases and the J gene end by 7 bases; junction bases not matched to a gene: 12. The CDR3 contains 17 residues. These data were also filed under a second study, of human thymus T cells. From that study: Each of the donors was a healthy Finnish infant who was undergoing open corrective cardiac surgery for congenital heart defects. The thymus tissue came from resections taken during corrective heart surgery. Thymic and blood repertoires seemed to show skewed V and J gene use. Related research reported highly overlapping thymic repertoires among unrelated individuals.

The chain combines TRBV18 with TRBJ1-4; 12 nucleotides line up with TRBD1. Sequencing was done on a sample of thymocytes. The TCR sequence derives from a boy under two years old with a congenital heart defect. The CDR3 protein is CASSHLRDRGHGEKLFF. DNA for the CDR3: TGTGCCAGCTCGCACCTTCGGGACAGGGGGCACGGTGAAAAACTGTTTTTT.